The 9 T cell receptor beta chains given below trace back to one sample, sequenced in a study of T cells in Graves' hyperthyroidism and ophthalmopathy. RNA transcripts yielded amplified TCR beta CDR3 regions. The primer set for the first-round RT-PCR of the TCR CDR3 was HTBI. TCRdb re-derived calls from the multiplex PCR reads in MiXCR, one entry per CDR3 protein. The sample has 250,000 to 350,000 distinct CDR3 sequences; roughly 22% are singletons. The sample consisted of blood. The receptors come from a man aged 25 to 40 with Graves' ophthalmopathy.

There are many counts of this clonotype. This chain connects TRBV7-8 to TRBJ2-5; weak D call: TRBD2 (5 bases). This CDR3 spans 14 amino acids. Trimming took off 2 bases at V and 1 base at J, with 8 bases between the two ends. Germline CDR1 reads SGHVS; CDR2 reads FQNEAQ. The CDR3 spells CASSLMTTQETQYF. The CDR3, as DNA: TGTGCCAGCAGCTTAATGACTACCCAAGAGACCCAGTACTTC.

This clonotype was seen ten or more times. The chain links TRBV11-1 to TRBJ2-7; possible D gene TRBD1, 5 bases. Germline lookup yields CDR1 SGHAT and CDR2 FQDESV (reference sequence). V was shortened by 5 bases and J by 1 base, with 21 bases between the two germline ends. This CDR3 contains 17 residues. In nucleotides, the CDR3 is TGTGCCAGCAGCCCCGATGTGGGGCAGGGTGAGTCCTACGAGCAGTACTTC. It yields the protein CASSPDVGQGESYEQYF.

This clonotype occurred a few times. The rearrangement uses TRBV27 and TRBJ1-1; possible D gene TRBD1, 6 bases. CDR1 and CDR2 from the germline V gene are MNHEY and SMNVEV (reference sequence). The CDR3 is 15 amino acids. The V gene lost 2 bases and the J gene lost 5 bases, with 15 bases spanning the gap. DNA for the CDR3: TGTGCCAGCAGTTTAACCCGAACAGGGAGAACTGAAGCTTTCTTT. This gives the protein CASSLTRTGRTEAFF.

The V gene is TRBV6-2 or TRBV6-3, the J gene TRBJ1-4; 7 bases fit TRBD1. Germline trimming cut 6 bases from V and 7 bases from J; bases unmatched to any gene: 8. CDR1 MNHEY and CDR2 SVGEGT come from the germline V gene. The CDR3 has 14 amino acids. CDR3 DNA: TGTGCCAGCAGACAACAGGGGCAGGGTGAAAAACTGTTTTTT. Translation: CASRQQGQGEKLFF.

The chain uses TRBV29-1 and TRBJ1-1, with D perhaps TRBD1 (5 bases). The CDR3 runs 12 residues. Germline V gene lookup returns CDR1 SQVTM and CDR2 ANQGSEA. V was cut by 4 bases and J by 1 base, with 7 bases left in between. The CDR3 protein is CSVGGRNTEAFF. The CDR3 bases are TGCAGCGTTGGGGGACGGAACACTGAAGCTTTCTTT.

The CDR3 DNA reads as TGTGCCAGCAGCCCGGACAGGGCCATAGATACGCAGTATTTT. Protein: CASSPDRAIDTQYF. The rearrangement links TRBV6-1 to TRBJ2-3; 8 nucleotides agree with TRBD1. Germline V gene data show CDR1 as MNHNS and CDR2 as SASEGT. V trimming: 6 bases; J trimming: 5 bases; junction bases outside the gene matches: 7. This CDR3 region has 14 residues.

The sample holds a few counts of this clonotype. V usage is TRBV4-2 and J usage is TRBJ2-1; the D gene is possibly TRBD2 (6 bases). Trimming removed 3 bases from V and 3 bases from J, with 9 bases in between. The CDR3 extends over 14 amino acids. Per the germline V gene, CDR1 is LGHNA and CDR2 is YNFKEQ. The CDR3 sequence: CASSHGGNYNEQFF. In nucleotides, the CDR3 is TGTGCCAGCAGCCATGGGGGGAACTACAATGAGCAGTTCTTC.

This clonotype was seen at least ten times. The gene calls are TRBV27 and TRBJ2-7, with 9 bases identical to TRBD2. Germline CDR1 and CDR2: MNHEY and SMNVEV (reference sequence). The CDR3 is 16 amino acids. Trimming cost V 5 bases and J 5 bases; bases outside gene matches: 13. This chain's CDR3 is CASSREPGLAADEQYF. CDR3 nucleotides: TGTGCCAGCAGTCGGGAACCGGGACTAGCTGCCGACGAGCAGTACTTC.

The rearrangement links TRBV20-1 to TRBJ2-1; TRBD2 matches 8 bases. Germline V gene data show CDR1 as DFQATT and CDR2 as SNEGSKA (reference sequence). The CDR3 has 14 residues. With V trimmed by 6 bases and J by 0 bases, 4 bases remained unmatched. Written as DNA, the CDR3 is TGCAGTGCGGCAAGCGGGAGCTCCTACAATGAGCAGTTCTTC. It translates to CSAASGSSYNEQFF.